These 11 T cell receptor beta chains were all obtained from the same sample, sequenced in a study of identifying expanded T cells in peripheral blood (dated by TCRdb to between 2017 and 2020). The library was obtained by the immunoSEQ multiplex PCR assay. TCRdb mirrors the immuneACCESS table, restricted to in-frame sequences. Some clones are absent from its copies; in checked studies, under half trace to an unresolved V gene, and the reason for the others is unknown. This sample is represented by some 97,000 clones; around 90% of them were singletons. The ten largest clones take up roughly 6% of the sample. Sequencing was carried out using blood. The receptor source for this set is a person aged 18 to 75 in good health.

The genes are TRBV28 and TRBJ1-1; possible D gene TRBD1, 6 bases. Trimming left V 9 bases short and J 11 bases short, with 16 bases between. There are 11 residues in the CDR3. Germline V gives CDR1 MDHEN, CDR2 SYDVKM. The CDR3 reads CASGGTRGAFF. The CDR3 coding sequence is TGTGCCAGTGGGGGCACTCGCGGGGCTTTCTTT.

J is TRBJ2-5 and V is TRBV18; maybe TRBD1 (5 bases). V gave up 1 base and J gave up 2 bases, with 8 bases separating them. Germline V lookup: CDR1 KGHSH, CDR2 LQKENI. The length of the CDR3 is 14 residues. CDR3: CASSPLTGQETQYF. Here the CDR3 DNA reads TGTGCCAGCTCACCACTAACAGGTCAAGAGACCCAGTACTTC.

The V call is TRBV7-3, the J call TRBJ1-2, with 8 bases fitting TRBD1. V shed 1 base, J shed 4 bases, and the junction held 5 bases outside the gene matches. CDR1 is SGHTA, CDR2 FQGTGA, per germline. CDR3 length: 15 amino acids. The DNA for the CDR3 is TGTGCCAGCAGCTTAAACTCAGGGGGCCTCTATGGCTACACCTTC. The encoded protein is CASSLNSGGLYGYTF.

The CDR3, as DNA: TGCAGCGTAGCGGGGGTCCAAGAGACCCAGTACTTC. This gives the protein CSVAGVQETQYF. J is TRBJ2-5 and V is TRBV29-1; 8 positions agree with TRBD2. Germline CDR1 SQVTM, CDR2 ANQGSEA. This CDR3 is built from 12 residues. J was trimmed by 1 base and V by 6 bases; bases with no gene match: 1.

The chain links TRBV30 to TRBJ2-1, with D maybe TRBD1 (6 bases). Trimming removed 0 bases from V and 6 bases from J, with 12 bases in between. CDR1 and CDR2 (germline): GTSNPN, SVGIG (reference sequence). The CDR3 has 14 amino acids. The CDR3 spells CAWSVSLRGNEQFF. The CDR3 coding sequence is TGTGCCTGGAGTGTATCGCTCAGGGGCAATGAGCAGTTCTTC.

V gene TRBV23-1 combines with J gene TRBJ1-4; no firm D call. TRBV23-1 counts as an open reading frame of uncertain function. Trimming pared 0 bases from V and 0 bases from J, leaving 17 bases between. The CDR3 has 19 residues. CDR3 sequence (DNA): TGCGCCAGCAGTCAATCGGGTCTGGGAGGAGATGCAACTAATGAAAAACTGTTTTTT. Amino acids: CASSQSGLGGDATNEKLFF.

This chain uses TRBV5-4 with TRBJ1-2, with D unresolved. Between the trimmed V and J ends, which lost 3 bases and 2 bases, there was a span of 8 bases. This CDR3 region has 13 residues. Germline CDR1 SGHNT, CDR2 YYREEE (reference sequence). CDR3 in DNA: TGTGCCAGCAGCTCCCCGCCGAACTATGGCTACACCTTC. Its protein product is CASSSPPNYGYTF.

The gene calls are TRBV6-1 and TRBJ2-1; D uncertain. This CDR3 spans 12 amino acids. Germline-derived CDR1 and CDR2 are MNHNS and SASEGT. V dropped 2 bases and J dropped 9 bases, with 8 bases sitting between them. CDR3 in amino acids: CASSEQPTEQFF. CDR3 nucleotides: TGTGCCAGCAGTGAACAGCCAACTGAGCAGTTCTTC.

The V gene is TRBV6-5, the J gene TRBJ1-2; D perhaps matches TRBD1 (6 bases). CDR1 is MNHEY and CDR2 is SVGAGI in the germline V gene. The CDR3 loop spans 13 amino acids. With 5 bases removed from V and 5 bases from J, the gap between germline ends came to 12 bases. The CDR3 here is CASSPPGAYGYTF. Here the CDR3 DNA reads TGTGCCAGCAGTCCCCCAGGGGCTTATGGCTACACCTTC.

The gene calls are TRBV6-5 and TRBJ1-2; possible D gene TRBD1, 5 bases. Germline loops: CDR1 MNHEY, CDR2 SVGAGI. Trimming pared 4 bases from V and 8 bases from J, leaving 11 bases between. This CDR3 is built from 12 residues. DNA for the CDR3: TGTGCCAGCAGTTCCAGGGTCGAGGGCTACACCTTC. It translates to CASSSRVEGYTF.

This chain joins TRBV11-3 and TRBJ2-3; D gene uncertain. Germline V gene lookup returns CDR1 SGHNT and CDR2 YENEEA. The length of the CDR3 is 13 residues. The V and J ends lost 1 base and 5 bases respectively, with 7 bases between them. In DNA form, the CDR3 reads TGTGCCAGCAGCTTAGGAATCGGAGATACGCAGTATTTT. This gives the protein CASSLGIGDTQYF.